This T cell receptor beta chain originates from a study of Ad26.COV2.S vaccination and SARS-CoV-2 variants. Whole-study results and caveats: Assessments of TCR breadth and depth may have underestimated the total T cell responses. Those who received the vaccine showed greater spike-specific TCR breadth than those given placebo.

A note on this clone: The antigen is unknown.

Assay: immunoSEQ multiplex PCR; the TCRdb copy retains only in-frame clones and omits some. The repertoire holds more than 300,000 clones, with 88% as singletons. The CDR3 loop spans 16 amino acids. Trimming at V came to 0 bases and at J to 5 bases, leaving 7 bases not matched to a gene. Looked up from germline, CDR1 is SGHRS and CDR2 is YFSETQ. Treatment described: around 19 received Ad26.COV2.S at low or high dose, single or two shots; about 5 received placebo; per-sample allocation not given. Each sample was drawn 63 days after the first injection (of vaccine or placebo). The source of this sequence is a person between 18 and 65 years old who received the Ad26.COV2.S COVID-19 vaccine or a placebo. The chain employs TRBV5-1 and TRBJ2-5; TRBD2 agrees at 10 bases. Sequencing used peripheral blood, obtained in a trial of Ad26.COV2.S vaccine versus placebo. The CDR3 loop reads CASSLGGAGGRETQYF. The DNA of the CDR3 is TGCGCCAGCAGCTTGGGAGGAGCGGGAGGGCGTGAGACCCAGTACTTC. The full variable domain, in which reference TRBV5-1 and TRBJ2-5 provide the parts outside the CDR3, is KAGVTQTPRYLIKTRGQQVTLSCSPISGHRSVSWYQQTPGQGLQFLFEYFSETQRNKGNFPGRFSGRQFSNSRSEMNVSTLELGDSALYLCASSLGGAGGRETQYFGPGTRLLVL.